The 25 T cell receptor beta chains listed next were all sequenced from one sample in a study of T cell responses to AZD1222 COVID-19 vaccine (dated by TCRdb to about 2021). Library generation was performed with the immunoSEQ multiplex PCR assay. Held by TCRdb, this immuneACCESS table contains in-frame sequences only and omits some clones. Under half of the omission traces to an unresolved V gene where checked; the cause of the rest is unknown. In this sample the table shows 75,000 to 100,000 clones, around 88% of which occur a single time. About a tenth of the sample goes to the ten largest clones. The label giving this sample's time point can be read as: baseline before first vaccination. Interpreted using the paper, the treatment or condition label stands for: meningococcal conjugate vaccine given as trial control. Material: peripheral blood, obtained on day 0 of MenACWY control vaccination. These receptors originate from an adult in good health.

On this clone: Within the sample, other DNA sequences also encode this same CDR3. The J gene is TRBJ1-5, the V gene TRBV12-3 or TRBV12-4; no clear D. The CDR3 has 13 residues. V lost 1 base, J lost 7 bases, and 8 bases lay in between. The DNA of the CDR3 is TGTGCCAGCAGTTTAGAGGGTGACCAGCCCCAGCATTTT. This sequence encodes CASSLEGDQPQHF.

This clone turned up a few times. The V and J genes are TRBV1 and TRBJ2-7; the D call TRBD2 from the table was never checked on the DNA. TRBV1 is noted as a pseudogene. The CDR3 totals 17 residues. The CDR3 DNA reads TGCACCAGCAGCCCGGGACTAGCGGGGGGTGTCGGGATGAAGCAGTACTTC. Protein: CTSSPGLAGGVGMKQYF.

Here the CDR3 DNA reads TGTGCCAGCAGCCGGGGACAGGGGGTTCGCAATCAGCCCCAGCATTTT. It yields the protein CASSRGQGVRNQPQHF. J is TRBJ1-5 and V is TRBV28, with 11 bases identical to TRBD1. Germline values: CDR1 MDHEN, CDR2 SYDVKM. The CDR3 totals 16 residues. V shed 6 bases and J 2 bases; nucleotides not matched to a gene: 6.

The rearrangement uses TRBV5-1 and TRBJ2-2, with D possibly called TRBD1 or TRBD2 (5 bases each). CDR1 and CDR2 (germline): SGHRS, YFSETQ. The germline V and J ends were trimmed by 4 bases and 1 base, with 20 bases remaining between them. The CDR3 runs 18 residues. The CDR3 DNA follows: TGCGCCAGCAGCCTAAACCCGACCGAGGGGCTGAACACCGGGGAGCTGTTTTTT. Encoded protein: CASSLNPTEGLNTGELFF.

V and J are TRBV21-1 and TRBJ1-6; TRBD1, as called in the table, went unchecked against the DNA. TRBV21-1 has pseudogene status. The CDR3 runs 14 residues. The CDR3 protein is CASSKGHLNSPLHF. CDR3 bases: TGTGCCAGCAGCAAAGGACACTTGAATTCACCCCTCCACTTT.

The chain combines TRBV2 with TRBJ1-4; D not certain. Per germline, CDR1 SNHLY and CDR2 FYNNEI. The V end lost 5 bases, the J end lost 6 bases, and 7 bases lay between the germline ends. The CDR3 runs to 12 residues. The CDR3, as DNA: TGTGCCAGCAGTTCGGCGGATGAAAAACTGTTTTTT. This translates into CASSSADEKLFF.

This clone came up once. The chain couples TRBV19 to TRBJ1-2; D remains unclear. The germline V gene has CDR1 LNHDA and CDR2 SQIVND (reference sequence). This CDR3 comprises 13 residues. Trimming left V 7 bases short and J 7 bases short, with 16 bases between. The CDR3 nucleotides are TGTGCCAGTAAGACGGAGCGCGGGTTTGGCTACACCTTC. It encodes CASKTERGFGYTF.

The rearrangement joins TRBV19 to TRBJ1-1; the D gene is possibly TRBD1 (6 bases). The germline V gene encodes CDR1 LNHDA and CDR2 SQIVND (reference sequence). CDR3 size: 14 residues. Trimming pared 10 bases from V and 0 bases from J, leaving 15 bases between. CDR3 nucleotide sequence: TGTGCCACCTCCGGTGACAGGTTGAACACTGAAGCTTTCTTT. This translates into CATSGDRLNTEAFF.

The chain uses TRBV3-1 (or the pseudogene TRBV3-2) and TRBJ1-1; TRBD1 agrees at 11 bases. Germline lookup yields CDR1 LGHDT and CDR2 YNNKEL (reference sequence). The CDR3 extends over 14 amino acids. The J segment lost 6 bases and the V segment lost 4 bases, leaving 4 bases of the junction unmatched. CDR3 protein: CASSPGQGESEAFF. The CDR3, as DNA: TGTGCCAGCAGCCCGGGACAGGGGGAATCTGAAGCTTTCTTT.

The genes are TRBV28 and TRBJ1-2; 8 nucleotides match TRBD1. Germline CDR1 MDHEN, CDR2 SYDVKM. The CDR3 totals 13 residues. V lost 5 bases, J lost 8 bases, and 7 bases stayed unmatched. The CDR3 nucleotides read TGTGCCAGCAGTGCCCAGGGGGCGCACGGCTACACCTTC. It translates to CASSAQGAHGYTF.

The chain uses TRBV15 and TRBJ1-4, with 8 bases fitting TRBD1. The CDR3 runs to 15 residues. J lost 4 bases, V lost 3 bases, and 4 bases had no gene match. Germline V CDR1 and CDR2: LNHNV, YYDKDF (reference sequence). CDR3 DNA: TGTGCCACCAGCAGCGACAGGGGATTTAATGAAAAACTGTTTTTT. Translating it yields CATSSDRGFNEKLFF.

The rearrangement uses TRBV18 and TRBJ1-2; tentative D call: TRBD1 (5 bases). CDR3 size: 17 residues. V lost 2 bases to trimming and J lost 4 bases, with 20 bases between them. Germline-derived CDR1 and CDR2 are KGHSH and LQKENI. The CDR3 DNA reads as TGTGCCAGCTCACCATTAGGGGCGACAGACGGGGCCTATGGCTACACCTTC. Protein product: CASSPLGATDGAYGYTF. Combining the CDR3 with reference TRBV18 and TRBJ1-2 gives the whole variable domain NAGVMQNPRHLVRRRGQEARLRCSPMKGHSHVYWYRQLPEEGLKFMVYLQKENIIDESGMPKERFSAEFPKEGPSILRIQQVVRGDSAAYFCASSPLGATDGAYGYTFGSGTRLTVV.

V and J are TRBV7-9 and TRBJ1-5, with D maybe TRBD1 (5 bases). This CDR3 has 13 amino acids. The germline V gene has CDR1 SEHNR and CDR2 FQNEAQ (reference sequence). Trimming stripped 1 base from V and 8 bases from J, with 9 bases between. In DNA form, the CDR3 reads TGTGCCAGCAGCTTAGGGGGCTGGGAGCCCCAGCATTTT. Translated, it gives CASSLGGWEPQHF.

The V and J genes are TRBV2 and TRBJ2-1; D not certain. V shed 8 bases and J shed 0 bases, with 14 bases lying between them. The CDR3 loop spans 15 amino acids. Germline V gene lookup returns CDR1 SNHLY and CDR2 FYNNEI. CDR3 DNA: TGTGCCAGCCTAGAGACGTTGAGCTCCTACAATGAGCAGTTCTTC. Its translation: CASLETLSSYNEQFF.

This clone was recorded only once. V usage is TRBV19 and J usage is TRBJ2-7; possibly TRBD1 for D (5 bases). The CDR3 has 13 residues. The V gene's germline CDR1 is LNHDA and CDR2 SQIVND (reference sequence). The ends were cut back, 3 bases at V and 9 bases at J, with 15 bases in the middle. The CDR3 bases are TGTGCCAGTAGTATTGAAGGGGCCGGCGGGCAGTACTTC. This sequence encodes CASSIEGAGGQYF.

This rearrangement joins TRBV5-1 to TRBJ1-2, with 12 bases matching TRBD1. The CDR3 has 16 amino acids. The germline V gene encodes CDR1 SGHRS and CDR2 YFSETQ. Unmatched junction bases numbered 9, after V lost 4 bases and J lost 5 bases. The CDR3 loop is CASSTGTGGAMYGYTF. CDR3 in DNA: TGCGCCAGCAGCACGGGGACAGGGGGCGCAATGTATGGCTACACCTTC.

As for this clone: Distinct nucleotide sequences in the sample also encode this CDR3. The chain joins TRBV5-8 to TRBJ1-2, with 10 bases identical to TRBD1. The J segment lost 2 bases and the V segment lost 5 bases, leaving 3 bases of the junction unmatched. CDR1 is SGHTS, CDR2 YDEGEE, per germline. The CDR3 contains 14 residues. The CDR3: CASSLTGGNYGYTF. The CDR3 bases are TGTGCCAGCAGTTTGACAGGGGGCAACTATGGCTACACCTTC. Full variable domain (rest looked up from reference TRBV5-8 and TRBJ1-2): EAGVTQSPTHLIKTRGQQATLRCSPISGHTSVYWYQQALGLGLQFLLWYDEGEERNRGNFPPRFSGRQFPNYSSELNVNALELEDSALYLCASSLTGGNYGYTFGSGTRLTVV.

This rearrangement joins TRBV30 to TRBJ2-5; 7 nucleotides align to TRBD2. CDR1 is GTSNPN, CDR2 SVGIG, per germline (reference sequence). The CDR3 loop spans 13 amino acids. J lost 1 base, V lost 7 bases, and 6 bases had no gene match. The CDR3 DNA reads TGTGCCTTCTCGCGGGGGTTCCAAGAGACCCAGTACTTC. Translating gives CAFSRGFQETQYF.

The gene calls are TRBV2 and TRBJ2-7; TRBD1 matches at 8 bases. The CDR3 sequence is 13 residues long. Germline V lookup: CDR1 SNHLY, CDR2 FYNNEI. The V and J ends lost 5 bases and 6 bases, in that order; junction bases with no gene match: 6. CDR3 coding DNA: TGTGCCAGCAGTAGGATTACAGGGGGCGAGCAGTACTTC. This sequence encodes CASSRITGGEQYF.

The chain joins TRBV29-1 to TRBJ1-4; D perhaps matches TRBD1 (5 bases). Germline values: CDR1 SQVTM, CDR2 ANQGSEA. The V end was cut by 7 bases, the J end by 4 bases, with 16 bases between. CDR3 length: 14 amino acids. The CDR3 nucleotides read TGCAGCGCTCTCGAGCGAGGGGTTAATGAAAAACTGTTTTTT. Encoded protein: CSALERGVNEKLFF.

CDR3 nucleotides: TGTGCCAGTAGTAGAAACTGGGACGGTGTGTCGACGCCCCAGCATTTT. Its translation: CASSRNWDGVSTPQHF. The V call is TRBV19, the J call TRBJ1-5; D might be TRBD1 (5 bases). Germline assignment: CDR1 LNHDA and CDR2 SQIVND (reference sequence). CDR3 length: 16 amino acids. Trimming took 4 bases from V and 9 from J, leaving 22 bases between them.

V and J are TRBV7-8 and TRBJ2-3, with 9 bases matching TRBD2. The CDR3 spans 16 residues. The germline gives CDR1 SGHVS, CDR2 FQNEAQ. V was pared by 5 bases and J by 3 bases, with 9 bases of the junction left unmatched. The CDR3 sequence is CASSAAAAGGTDTQYF. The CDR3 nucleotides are TGTGCCAGCAGCGCGGCGGCCGCGGGGGGGACAGATACGCAGTATTTT.

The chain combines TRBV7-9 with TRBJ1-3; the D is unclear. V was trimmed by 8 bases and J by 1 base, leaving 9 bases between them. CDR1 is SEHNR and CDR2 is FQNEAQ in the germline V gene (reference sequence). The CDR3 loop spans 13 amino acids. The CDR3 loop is CASHPGSGNTIYF. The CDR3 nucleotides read TGTGCCAGCCATCCGGGGTCTGGAAACACCATATATTTT.

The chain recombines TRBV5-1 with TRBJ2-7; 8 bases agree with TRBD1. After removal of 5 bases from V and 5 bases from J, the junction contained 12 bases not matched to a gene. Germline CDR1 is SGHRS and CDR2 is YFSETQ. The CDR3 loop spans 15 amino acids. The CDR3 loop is CASRRTDRGNNEQYF. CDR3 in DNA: TGCGCCAGCAGAAGGACCGACAGGGGCAATAACGAGCAGTACTTC.

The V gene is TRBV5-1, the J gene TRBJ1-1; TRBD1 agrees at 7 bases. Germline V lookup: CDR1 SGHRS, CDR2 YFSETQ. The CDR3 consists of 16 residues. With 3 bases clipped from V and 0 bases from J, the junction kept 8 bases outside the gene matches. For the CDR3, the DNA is TGCGCCAGCAGCTCGGGGACAGATACCGTGAACACTGAAGCTTTCTTT. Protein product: CASSSGTDTVNTEAFF.